The entry below describes one TCR beta chain. These data come from a study of blood T cell repertoires in COVID-19. This table comes from immunoSEQ multiplex PCR, and its TCRdb copy is limited to in-frame clones, with some not included. The data hold about 96,000 clones, with roughly 90% observed a single time. This CDR3 is built from 12 residues. V was trimmed by 10 bases and J by 7 bases, leaving 14 bases between them. Germline V CDR1 and CDR2: MNHEY, SVGAGI. Sequenced input: peripheral blood. This TCR came from a human donor with COVID-19, enrolled during active disease. The donor label of this sample is uncertain. The chain couples TRBV6-5 to TRBJ2-1; possible D gene TRBD2, 5 bases. The CDR3 DNA follows: TGTGCCAACGGGGAAGATTCGAATGAGCAGTTCTTC. It is translated as CANGEDSNEQFF.